The T cell receptor beta chain described here comes from a study of T cells after yellow fever vaccination (dated by TCRdb to about 2019). The study in broad terms: Libraries from fractions with low cell numbers were prepared with the SMART-Seq v4 Ultra Low Input RNA kit. To follow T-cell clones before and after primary and booster YFV17D yellow fever vaccination, bulk TCR alpha and beta repertoires were sequenced over time. Two healthy male donors, one aged 18 to 29 and one aged 30 to 40 years, made up the cohort. Bulk PBMC replicates and cell subsets were isolated from blood drawn at multiple timepoints before and after both primary and secondary immunization. Study-level results and caveats: Because abundant contaminating clonotypes from the bulk population could be contained in FACS-sorted repertoires, computational filtering was required. Only a couple of donors were included in the study, so the extent to which the findings can be generalized is limited. Most clones expanded after primary vaccination were re-detected after the booster (about 96% of CD4 and around 86% of CD8), suggesting broad memory maintenance. A small share of clonotypes occurred in both CD4 and CD8 compartments, likely arising from convergent recombination. Compared with the primary T-cell response, the secondary T-cell response was faster but weaker, reaching its peak on day 5 rather than on day 15.

The treatment or condition tag for this specimen amounts to: live attenuated yellow fever vaccine strain. At each blood-draw timepoint, two biological replicates of bulk PBMCs were collected. A standard Ficoll-Paque protocol was used to isolate PBMCs from peripheral blood. TriZol was used to extract RNA from bulk PBMCs, CD4 and CD8 fractions, and dextramer-positive and dextramer-negative fractions. To note about this clonotype: Its antigen remains undetermined. No much larger clonotype is one base removed from it; base qualities were not supplied.

Sequencer: Illumina NovaSeq 6000. TCR cDNA was made using 5'RACE template switching, a step that added a universal primer site and unique molecular identifiers. Priming of cDNA synthesis was performed from both the TCR alpha and TCR beta constant segments. Two PCR steps were used to amplify libraries, with sample barcodes and sequencing adapters being added in the second step. Sequencing of libraries was performed on Illumina HiSeq 2500 (2x100 bp) or NovaSeq (2x150 bp). The original pipeline was this. MIGEC handled demultiplexing of reads and collapsing into UMI consensus sequences, while MiXCR performed V(D)J alignment. Vaccine-responding clonotypes were defined with edgeR using replicate PBMC samples, requiring FDR below 0.01 and a log2 fold change above 5 up to day 15. Each bulk clonotype was labeled CD4 or CD8 based on which sequenced repertoire, CD4 or CD8, contained the clonotype at higher abundance. TCRdb ran its own pipeline on the public reads, namely fastp trimming at Q25 and MiXCR clone calling, and kept in-frame beta chains. Each CDR3 protein gets just one entry, which takes the most common genes and DNA from the rows behind it. TCRdb, rather than the study authors, made the V and J calls. The sample has fewer than 500,000 distinct CDR3 sequences on record, approximately 18% of them singletons. About a sixth of the sample is held by the ten biggest clonotypes.

Sequencing used PBMCs, obtained before the yellow fever booster vaccination. The origin of this receptor is a man between 18 and 35 years old who received the YFV17D yellow fever vaccine.

The CDR3 here reads CASSFRGQSTEAFF. The sequenced DNA: TGTGCCAGCAGCTTTCGGGGACAGAGCACTGAAGCTTTCTTT. The V and J genes are TRBV7-2 and TRBJ1-1, with TRBD1 identical over 7 junction bases. V loses 3 bases at its end and J loses 4 bases; junction bases beyond the gene matches: 5. The germline V gene yields SGHTA for CDR1 and FQGNSA for CDR2. Measured from the cysteine to the phenylalanine, the CDR3 is 14 residues long. CDR3 DNA only is kept here, 42 bases in frame from base 1. The variable domain in full, with residues beyond the CDR3 obtained from the reference TRBV7-2 and TRBJ1-1 genes, is GAGVSQSPSNKVTEKGKDVELRCDPISGHTALYWYRQSLGQGLEFLIYFQGNSAPDKSGLPSDRFSAERTGGSVSTLTIQRTQQEDSAVYLCASSFRGQSTEAFFGQGTRLTVV.